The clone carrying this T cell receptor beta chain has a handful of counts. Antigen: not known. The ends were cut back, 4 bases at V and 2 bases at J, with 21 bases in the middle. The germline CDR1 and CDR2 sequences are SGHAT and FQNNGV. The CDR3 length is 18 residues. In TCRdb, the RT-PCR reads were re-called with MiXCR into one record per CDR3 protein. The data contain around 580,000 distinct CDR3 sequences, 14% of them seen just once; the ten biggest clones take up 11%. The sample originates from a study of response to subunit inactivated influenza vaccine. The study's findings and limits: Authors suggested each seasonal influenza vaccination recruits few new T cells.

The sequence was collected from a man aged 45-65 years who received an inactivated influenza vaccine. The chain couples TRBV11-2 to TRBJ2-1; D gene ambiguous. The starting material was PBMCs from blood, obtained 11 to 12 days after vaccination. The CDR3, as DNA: TGTGCCAGCAGCTCCTCTACTGCAGGCCTTTACCCCTACAATGAGCAGTTCTTC. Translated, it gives CASSSSTAGLYPYNEQFF.